The 7 T cell receptor beta chains presented below share a single source sample, sequenced in a study of blood T cell repertoires in COVID-19. Produced via immunoSEQ multiplex PCR; TCRdb's table is partial and in-frame only. The sample has 100,000 or so clones, about three quarters seen once. Sequencing was carried out using peripheral blood. The origin of the receptors is a woman in her sixties or seventies with acute or convalescent COVID-19.

The chain is built from TRBV5-6 and TRBJ2-2; 7 nucleotides line up with TRBD1. The germline gives CDR1 SGHDT, CDR2 YYEEEE. The CDR3 contains 14 residues. J gave up 4 bases and V 3 bases, and 3 bases lay outside the gene matches. The CDR3 here is CASSYRGGTGELFF. The DNA for the CDR3 is TGTGCCAGCAGCTACAGGGGTGGCACCGGGGAGCTGTTTTTT.

In this sample, this clone turned up a few times. The chain employs TRBV6-1 and TRBJ2-1; 11 nucleotides agree with TRBD1. V was clipped by 2 bases and J by 7 bases; unmatched bases: 7. CDR3 length: 16 amino acids. The germline V gene has CDR1 MNHNS and CDR2 SASEGT. The CDR3 protein is CASSEYRTGGRNEQFF. DNA for the CDR3: TGTGCCAGCAGTGAATACAGGACAGGGGGCCGGAATGAGCAGTTCTTC.

The rearrangement joins TRBV5-1 to TRBJ2-7; TRBD1 aligns across 9 bases. Per germline, CDR1 SGHRS and CDR2 YFSETQ. V lost 1 base, J lost 2 bases, and 4 bases stayed unmatched. The CDR3 runs 15 residues. CDR3 sequence reads: CASSLYGTGTYEQYF. DNA for the CDR3: TGCGCCAGCAGCTTGTATGGGACAGGGACCTACGAGCAGTACTTC.

This clone was observed a single time. The rearrangement joins TRBV24-1 to TRBJ1-6; TRBD1 might be the D (5 bases). The CDR3 sequence is 12 residues long. Trimming took off 4 bases at V and 9 bases at J, with 6 bases between the two ends. Germline CDR1 reads KGHDR; CDR2 reads SFDVKD. CDR3 nucleotide sequence: TGTGCCACCAGTGACCAGGGTTCACCCCTCCACTTT. This encodes CATSDQGSPLHF.

This clone appeared a few times. This chain links TRBV2 with TRBJ2-4; TRBD1 agrees at 9 bases. Trimming removed 7 bases from V and 0 bases from J; junction bases left unmatched: 13. CDR3 length: 18 residues. CDR1 SNHLY and CDR2 FYNNEI come from the germline V gene. This chain's CDR3 is CASKFDRGSSLAKNIQYF. CDR3 nucleotides: TGTGCCAGCAAGTTCGACAGGGGGTCGTCCTTAGCCAAAAACATTCAGTACTTC.

The CDR3 sequence is CAWRSAGPNYGYTF. The CDR3 coding sequence is TGTGCCTGGAGGAGCGCCGGTCCTAACTATGGCTACACCTTC. The V gene is TRBV30, the J gene TRBJ1-2; the D is unclear. In germline, CDR1 is GTSNPN, CDR2 SVGIG (reference sequence). The length of the CDR3 is 14 residues. V gave up 3 bases and J gave up 0 bases, with 11 bases separating them.

This chain connects TRBV3-1 (or the pseudogene TRBV3-2) to TRBJ1-1, with no clear D. Germline V gene data show CDR1 as LGHDT and CDR2 as YNNKEL (reference sequence). V lost 4 bases and J 1 base, leaving 13 bases between the germline ends. The CDR3 runs 15 residues. CDR3 in amino acids: CASSLDPRGNTEAFF. CDR3 DNA sequence: TGTGCCAGCAGCCTAGACCCCCGAGGGAACACTGAAGCTTTCTTT.